Listed here are 27 T cell receptor beta chains from one sample, sequenced in a study of T cell changes during pregnancy in multiple sclerosis. Method: immunoSEQ multiplex PCR; TCRdb's copy keeps in-frame clones and lacks some. The sample includes under 150,000 clones, less than 97% of them seen just once. The sequences come from peripheral blood, collected after pregnancy. Receptors originate from a female donor with multiple sclerosis, enrolled in a pregnancy study.

The chain combines TRBV5-1 with TRBJ2-3; perhaps TRBD1 as D (5 bases). Trimming cost V 1 base and J 1 base, with 16 bases left between them. The CDR3 extends over 17 amino acids. CDR1 is SGHRS and CDR2 is YFSETQ in the germline V gene. CDR3: CASSLPQTVPGTDTQYF. The CDR3 DNA follows: TGCGCCAGCAGCTTGCCCCAGACAGTTCCTGGCACAGATACGCAGTATTTT.

The chain carries TRBV19 and TRBJ1-5; D might be TRBD1 (6 bases). Germline CDR1 reads LNHDA; CDR2 reads SQIVND (reference sequence). This CDR3 spans 18 amino acids. The V and J ends lost 1 base and 5 bases respectively, with 21 bases between them. CDR3 residues: CASSIAGVQGSPYQPQHF. The CDR3 nucleotides are TGTGCCAGTAGTATAGCTGGTGTACAGGGCAGTCCCTATCAGCCCCAGCATTTT.

This sequence joins TRBV5-1 and TRBJ1-3; the D gene is possibly TRBD1 (5 bases). CDR3 length: 14 residues. CDR1 and CDR2 from the germline V gene are SGHRS and YFSETQ. V lost 4 bases, J lost 0 bases, and 8 bases lay in between. CDR3 sequence (DNA): TGCGCCAGCAGCCCGGACAACTCTGGAAACACCATATATTTT. Translation gives CASSPDNSGNTIYF.

This rearrangement joins TRBV28 to TRBJ2-3; 9 positions match TRBD2. J lost 6 bases, V lost 4 bases, and 11 bases had no gene match. This CDR3 comprises 16 residues. Germline CDR1 and CDR2: MDHEN and SYDVKM. The DNA of the CDR3 is TGTGCCAGCAGTTCCCGCCGCCTAGCGGGAACGGATACGCAGTATTTT. Amino acid sequence: CASSSRRLAGTDTQYF.

This rearrangement joins TRBV5-1 to TRBJ2-3; 10 nucleotides align to TRBD2. This CDR3 region has 16 residues. CDR1 and CDR2 (germline): SGHRS, YFSETQ. Losses at the gene ends were 1 base for V and 2 bases for J; bases not matched to a gene: 4. CDR3 nucleotides: TGCGCCAGCAGCTTGCCAGCGGGAGGGCCCACAGATACGCAGTATTTT. This sequence encodes CASSLPAGGPTDTQYF.

The chain couples TRBV15 to TRBJ1-2; D not certain. Germline V CDR1 and CDR2: LNHNV, YYDKDF (reference sequence). V lost 2 bases and J 4 bases, leaving 14 bases between the germline ends. This CDR3 is built from 15 residues. The CDR3 bases are TGTGCCACCAGCAGACCGCGATCGGGGAGCTATGGCTACACCTTC. This gives the protein CATSRPRSGSYGYTF. Looking up the rest from reference TRBV15 and TRBJ1-2 gives the full variable domain: DAMVIQNPRYQVTQFGKPVTLSCSQTLNHNVMYWYQQKSSQAPKLLFHYYDKDFNNEADTPDNFQSRRPNTSFCFLDIRSPGLGDTAMYLCATSRPRSGSYGYTFGSGTRLTVV.

The DNA of the CDR3 is TGTGCCATCGGGCAGCTCACCGGGGAGCTGTTTTTT. Protein: CAIGQLTGELFF. The rearrangement joins TRBV10-3 to TRBJ2-2; D is undetermined. V gave up 8 bases and J gave up 4 bases, with 8 bases separating them. The germline V gene has CDR1 ENHRY and CDR2 SYGVKD. The CDR3 consists of 12 residues.

The chain joins TRBV11-2 to TRBJ2-5; TRBD1 aligns across 12 bases. V shed 4 bases, J shed 5 bases, and the junction held 5 bases outside the gene matches. The germline V gene has CDR1 SGHAT and CDR2 FQNNGV. CDR3 length equals 15 residues. As DNA, the CDR3 is TGTGCCAGCAGCTGGGGACAGGGGGCGCGGGAGACCCAGTACTTC. This gives the protein CASSWGQGARETQYF. Variable domain in full (rest from reference TRBV11-2 and TRBJ2-5): EAGVAQSPRYKIIEKRQSVAFWCNPISGHATLYWYQQILGQGPKLLIQFQNNGVVDDSQLPKDRFSAERLKGVDSTLKIQPAKLEDSAVYLCASSWGQGARETQYFGPGTRLLVL.

This clone was found once. The chain uses TRBV19 and TRBJ2-1; TRBD2 aligns across 13 bases. This CDR3 is built from 17 residues. V was clipped by 5 bases and J by 9 bases; unmatched bases: 13. Germline V gives CDR1 LNHDA, CDR2 SQIVND (reference sequence). The CDR3 DNA is TGTGCCAGTAGTCCGGGCCCGGGACTAGCGGGATTCGGTGAGCAGTTCTTC. As protein: CASSPGPGLAGFGEQFF.

This clone was counted once. This chain links TRBV28 with TRBJ2-2, with D perhaps matching TRBD2 (5 bases). Germline CDR1 and CDR2: MDHEN and SYDVKM. The CDR3 is 14 amino acids. Trimming shortened V by 6 bases and J by 5 bases, and 13 bases separated the two germline ends. This CDR3 reads CASRAVQWTGELFF. The CDR3 DNA follows: TGTGCCAGCAGAGCGGTACAGTGGACCGGGGAGCTGTTTTTT.

The gene calls are TRBV4-1 and TRBJ1-1, with 10 bases lining up with TRBD1. There are 17 residues in the CDR3. After removal of 3 bases from V and 5 bases from J, the junction contained 12 bases not matched to a gene. The germline V gene encodes CDR1 MGHRA and CDR2 YSYEKL. DNA of the CDR3: TGCGCCAGCAGCCAGACCGGGACAGGGGATGTAGGTACTGAAGCTTTCTTT. Translation: CASSQTGTGDVGTEAFF.

The CDR3 sequence: CASSQDPGVAEKLFF. The CDR3 DNA sequence: TGCGCCAGCAGCCAAGACCCGGGGGTAGCGGAAAAACTGTTTTTT. The chain uses TRBV4-3 and TRBJ1-4; tentatively, D is TRBD1 (5 bases). Per the germline V gene, CDR1 is LGHNA and CDR2 is YSLEER. The CDR3 length is 15 residues. Trimming cost V 0 bases and J 8 bases, with 13 bases left between them.

The gene calls are TRBV10-3 and TRBJ2-3; D perhaps matches TRBD2 (6 bases). This CDR3 comprises 15 residues. Germline assignment: CDR1 ENHRY and CDR2 SYGVKD. Trimming cost V 4 bases and J 1 base, with 12 bases left between them. The CDR3 spells CAISVGRDRTDTQYF. Written as DNA, the CDR3 is TGTGCCATCAGTGTAGGGCGGGACCGCACAGATACGCAGTATTTT.

CDR3 bases: TGTGCCAGCAGTTTAGGCACAGCCTACGAGCAGTACTTC. This sequence encodes CASSLGTAYEQYF. J is TRBJ2-7 and V is TRBV28; D unresolved. The CDR3 consists of 13 residues. In germline, CDR1 is MDHEN, CDR2 SYDVKM. V dropped 2 bases and J dropped 2 bases, with 7 bases sitting between them.

The V and J genes are TRBV29-1 and TRBJ2-7; 14 bases line up with TRBD2. The CDR3 length is 13 residues. The germline V gene has CDR1 SQVTM and CDR2 ANQGSEA. Trimming at V came to 4 bases and at J to 6 bases, leaving 2 bases not matched to a gene. The CDR3, as DNA: TGCAGCGTTGCGGGGACTAGCGGGAGCGAGCAGTACTTC. It yields the protein CSVAGTSGSEQYF.

The chain uses TRBV5-6 and TRBJ2-1; 11 bases fit TRBD2. The V and J ends lost 0 bases and 9 bases, in that order; junction bases with no gene match: 5. CDR3 length equals 15 residues. Germline CDR1 SGHDT, CDR2 YYEEEE. The CDR3, as DNA: TGTGCCAGCAGCTTGGTAGCGGGAGGGTCGGGTGAGCAGTTCTTC. Amino acid sequence: CASSLVAGGSGEQFF.

This sequence joins TRBV2 and TRBJ2-7; 8 positions match TRBD2. CDR1 is SNHLY and CDR2 is FYNNEI in the germline V gene. Losses at the gene ends were 7 bases for V and 2 bases for J; bases not matched to a gene: 7. CDR3 size: 14 residues. In DNA, the CDR3 is TGTGCCAGCATCCAGCGGGAGCTAACCTACGAGCAGTACTTC. Amino acids: CASIQRELTYEQYF.

The chain couples TRBV6-5 to TRBJ2-5; perhaps TRBD2 as D (6 bases). CDR1 and CDR2 (germline): MNHEY, SVGAGI. V shed 5 bases and J shed 5 bases, with 18 bases lying between them. The CDR3 totals 15 residues. In nucleotides, the CDR3 is TGTGCCAGCAGTAATCTCCTGACTAGATCGGAGACCCAGTACTTC. Residues: CASSNLLTRSETQYF.

This chain joins TRBV18 and TRBJ2-3; perhaps TRBD1 as D (5 bases). The CDR3 length is 14 residues. The V end was cut by 3 bases, the J end by 0 bases, with 7 bases between. The V gene's germline CDR1 is KGHSH and CDR2 LQKENI. The CDR3 bases are TGTGCCAGCTCACCCCAGGGTAGCACAGATACGCAGTATTTT. Translated: CASSPQGSTDTQYF.

The rearrangement joins TRBV7-9 to TRBJ1-2; weak D call: TRBD1 (6 bases). Trimming took off 5 bases at V and 1 base at J, with 17 bases between the two ends. From germline, CDR1 is SEHNR and CDR2 FQNEAQ (reference sequence). The CDR3 totals 16 residues. The CDR3 nucleotides read TGTGCCAGCAGCGACCTACAGGGAAACTTTAACTATGGCTACACCTTC. This gives the protein CASSDLQGNFNYGYTF. Drawing the rest from reference TRBV7-9 and TRBJ1-2, the complete variable domain is DTGVSQNPRHKITKRGQNVTFRCDPISEHNRLYWYRQTLGQGPEFLTYFQNEAQLEKSRLLSDRFSAERPKGSFSTLEIQRTEQGDSAMYLCASSDLQGNFNYGYTFGSGTRLTVV.

Only a few counts were recorded for this clone. The chain is built from TRBV2 and TRBJ2-7; 7 bases fit TRBD1. V lost 7 bases, J lost 4 bases, and 7 bases stayed unmatched. Germline V gene data show CDR1 as SNHLY and CDR2 as FYNNEI. The CDR3 spans 13 residues. The CDR3 coding sequence is TGTGCCAGCACCGGGACAGACTCTTACGAGCAGTACTTC. It yields the protein CASTGTDSYEQYF.

V gene TRBV28 combines with J gene TRBJ1-2, with D possibly matching TRBD1 (5 bases). V was trimmed by 6 bases and J by 4 bases, leaving 18 bases between them. Germline CDR1 MDHEN, CDR2 SYDVKM. The CDR3 consists of 15 residues. This chain's CDR3 is CASSPQGLRGYGYTF. In nucleotides, the CDR3 is TGTGCCAGCAGCCCTCAGGGCCTAAGGGGCTATGGCTACACCTTC.

The CDR3 region is CASSLDGGTGGNEQFF. CDR3 nucleotide sequence: TGCGCCAGCAGCTTGGACGGCGGGACAGGCGGCAATGAGCAGTTCTTC. The chain uses TRBV5-1 and TRBJ2-1; TRBD1 matches at 8 bases. The V gene's germline CDR1 is SGHRS and CDR2 YFSETQ. The CDR3 consists of 16 residues. V was pared by 0 bases and J by 6 bases, with 8 bases of the junction left unmatched.

J is TRBJ2-7 and V is TRBV7-6; 7 positions match TRBD1. Germline lookup yields CDR1 SGHVS and CDR2 FNYEAQ. The CDR3 covers 15 residues. Trimming cost V 0 bases and J 3 bases; bases outside gene matches: 5. Here the CDR3 reads CASSLAAGGNYEQYF. Here the CDR3 DNA reads TGTGCCAGCAGCTTAGCGGCAGGGGGAAACTACGAGCAGTACTTC.

The rearrangement uses TRBV4-1 and TRBJ2-7; no reliable D call. This CDR3 comprises 15 residues. Germline V gene sequence: CDR1 MGHRA, CDR2 YSYEKL. The V gene lost 0 bases and the J gene lost 3 bases, with 12 bases spanning the gap. CDR3 sequence (DNA): TGCGCCAGCAGCCAAGATGGAAACCGGGTCTACGAGCAGTACTTC. Translated, it gives CASSQDGNRVYEQYF.

As DNA, the CDR3 is TGTGCCAGTAGTACAGGGGGGCACACAGATACGCAGTATTTT. This gives the protein CASSTGGHTDTQYF. V usage is TRBV19 and J usage is TRBJ2-3; D perhaps matches TRBD1 (7 bases). Trimming took off 4 bases at V and 2 bases at J, with 10 bases between the two ends. The CDR3 loop spans 14 amino acids. Germline-derived CDR1 and CDR2 are LNHDA and SQIVND (reference sequence).

The gene calls are TRBV5-1 and TRBJ2-5; 11 nucleotides agree with TRBD2. V lost 0 bases, J lost 2 bases, and 3 bases stayed unmatched. CDR1 and CDR2 (germline): SGHRS, YFSETQ. The CDR3 spans 16 residues. CDR3 DNA: TGCGCCAGCAGCTTGGTTGTAGCGGGAGGGCAAGAGACCCAGTACTTC. Its protein product is CASSLVVAGGQETQYF.